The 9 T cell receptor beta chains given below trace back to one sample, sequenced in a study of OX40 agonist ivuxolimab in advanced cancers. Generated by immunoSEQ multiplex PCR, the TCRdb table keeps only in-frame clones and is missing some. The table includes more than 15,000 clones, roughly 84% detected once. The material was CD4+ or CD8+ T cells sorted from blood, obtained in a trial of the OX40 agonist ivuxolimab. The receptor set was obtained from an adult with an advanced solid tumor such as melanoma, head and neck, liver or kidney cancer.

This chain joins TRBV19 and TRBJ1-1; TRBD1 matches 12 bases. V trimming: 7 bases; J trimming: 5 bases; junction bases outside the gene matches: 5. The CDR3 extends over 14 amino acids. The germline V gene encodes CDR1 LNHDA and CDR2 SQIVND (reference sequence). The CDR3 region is CASTRDRGQTEAFF. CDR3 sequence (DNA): TGTGCCAGTACTCGGGACAGGGGGCAAACTGAAGCTTTCTTT.

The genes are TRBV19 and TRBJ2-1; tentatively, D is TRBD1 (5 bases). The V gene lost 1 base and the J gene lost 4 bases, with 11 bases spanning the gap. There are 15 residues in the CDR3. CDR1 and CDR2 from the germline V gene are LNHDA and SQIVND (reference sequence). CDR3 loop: CASSIGQGIYNEQFF. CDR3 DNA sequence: TGTGCCAGTAGTATAGGGCAGGGAATATACAATGAGCAGTTCTTC.

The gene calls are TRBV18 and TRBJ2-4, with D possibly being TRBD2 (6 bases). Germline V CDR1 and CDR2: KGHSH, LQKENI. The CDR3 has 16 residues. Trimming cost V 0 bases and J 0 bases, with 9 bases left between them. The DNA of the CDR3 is TGTGCCAGCTCACCACCGACGGGAGTAGCCAAAAACATTCAGTACTTC. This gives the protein CASSPPTGVAKNIQYF.

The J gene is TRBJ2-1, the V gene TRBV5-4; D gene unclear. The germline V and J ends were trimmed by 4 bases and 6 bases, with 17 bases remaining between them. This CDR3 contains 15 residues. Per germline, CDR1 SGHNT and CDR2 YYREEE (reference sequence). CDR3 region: CASSPAVQSLNEQFF. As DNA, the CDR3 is TGTGCCAGCAGCCCTGCGGTGCAGTCCCTCAATGAGCAGTTCTTC.

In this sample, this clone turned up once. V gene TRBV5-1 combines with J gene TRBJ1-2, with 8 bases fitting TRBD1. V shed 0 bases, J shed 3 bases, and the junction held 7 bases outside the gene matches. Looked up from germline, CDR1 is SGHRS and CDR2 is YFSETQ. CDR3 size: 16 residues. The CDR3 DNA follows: TGCGCCAGCAGCTTGGTGGCCTTGACAGGGGACTATGGCTACACCTTC. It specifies CASSLVALTGDYGYTF. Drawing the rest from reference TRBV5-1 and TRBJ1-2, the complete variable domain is KAGVTQTPRYLIKTRGQQVTLSCSPISGHRSVSWYQQTPGQGLQFLFEYFSETQRNKGNFPGRFSGRQFSNSRSEMNVSTLELGDSALYLCASSLVALTGDYGYTFGSGTRLTVV.

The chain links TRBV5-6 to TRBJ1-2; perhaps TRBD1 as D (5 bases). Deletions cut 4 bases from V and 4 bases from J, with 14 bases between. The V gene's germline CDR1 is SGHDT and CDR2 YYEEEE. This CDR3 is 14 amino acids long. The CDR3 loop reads CASSVAGPGYGYTF. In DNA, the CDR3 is TGTGCCAGCAGCGTAGCGGGACCTGGCTATGGCTACACCTTC.

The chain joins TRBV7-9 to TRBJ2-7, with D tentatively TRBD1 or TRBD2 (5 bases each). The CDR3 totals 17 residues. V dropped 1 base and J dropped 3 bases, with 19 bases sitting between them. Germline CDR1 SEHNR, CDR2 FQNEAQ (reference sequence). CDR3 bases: TGTGCCAGCAGCTTAGTGGCCCTAGTTTGGGACCACTACGAGCAGTACTTC. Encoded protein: CASSLVALVWDHYEQYF.

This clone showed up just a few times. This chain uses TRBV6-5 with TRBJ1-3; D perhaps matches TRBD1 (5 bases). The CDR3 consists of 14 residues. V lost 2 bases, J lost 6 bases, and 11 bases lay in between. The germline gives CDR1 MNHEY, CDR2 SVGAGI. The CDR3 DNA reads TGTGCCAGCAGTTACAGGGGAGGTGAAAACACCATATATTTT. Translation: CASSYRGGENTIYF.

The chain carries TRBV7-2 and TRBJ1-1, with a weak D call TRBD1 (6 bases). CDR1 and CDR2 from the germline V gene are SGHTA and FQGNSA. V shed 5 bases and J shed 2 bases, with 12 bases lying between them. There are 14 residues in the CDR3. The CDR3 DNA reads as TGTGCCAGCAGCGTCAGGGGTGGAAACACTGAAGCTTTCTTT. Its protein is CASSVRGGNTEAFF.